A single sample gave rise to the 6 T cell receptor beta chains below, sequenced in a study of cytomegalovirus exposure and HLA in healthy donors. The PCR was carried out with 60 Vbeta primers and 13 Jbeta primers. TCRdb keeps only in-frame clones here, not all; method: immunoSEQ multiplex PCR. The data show over 200,000 clones, approximately 80% seen once. The sequencing input was PBMCs. These receptors all come from a male donor in good health and CMV-seronegative.

J is TRBJ2-1 and V is TRBV6-1, with a tentative D call TRBD1 (5 bases). Germline V gene lookup returns CDR1 MNHNS and CDR2 SASEGT. The CDR3 sequence is 15 residues long. Trimming removed 2 bases from V and 0 bases from J, with 8 bases in between. CDR3 nucleotide sequence: TGTGCCAGCAGTGAAAGGCAGGGCTCCTACAATGAGCAGTTCTTC. Its translation: CASSERQGSYNEQFF.

This clone occurred a few times. The chain uses TRBV5-4 and TRBJ1-1, with D possibly matching TRBD1 (5 bases). The CDR3 sequence is 15 residues long. Deletions cut 4 bases from V and 1 base from J, with 14 bases between. Germline V gene sequence: CDR1 SGHNT, CDR2 YYREEE (reference sequence). CDR3 nucleotides: TGTGCCAGCAGCGAACACCGGGGGAGGAACACTGAAGCTTTCTTT. It translates to CASSEHRGRNTEAFF.

The chain carries TRBV11-1 and TRBJ2-7; 10 bases line up with TRBD2. CDR1 and CDR2 from the germline V gene are SGHAT and FQDESV (reference sequence). V gave up 5 bases and J gave up 2 bases; unmatched junction bases: 6. The CDR3 is 15 residues long. The CDR3 coding sequence is TGTGCCAGCAGCATTACTAGCGGGAACACCTACGAGCAGTACTTC. This translates into CASSITSGNTYEQYF.

The chain recombines TRBV7-9 with TRBJ2-7; 9 nucleotides line up with TRBD1. This CDR3 region has 14 residues. Looked up from germline, CDR1 is SEHNR and CDR2 is FQNEAQ (reference sequence). Losses at the gene ends were 5 bases for V and 6 bases for J; bases not matched to a gene: 8. CDR3 coding DNA: TGTGCCAGCAGCCTACAGGGGGCCGTGGCCGAGCAGTACTTC. As protein: CASSLQGAVAEQYF.

This chain connects TRBV4-1 to TRBJ2-1; D is unresolved. V dropped 0 bases and J dropped 0 bases, with 12 bases sitting between them. The CDR3 consists of 17 residues. From germline, CDR1 is MGHRA and CDR2 YSYEKL. The CDR3 nucleotides read TGCGCCAGCAGCCAAGATGGCGGCGGTAGCTCCTACAATGAGCAGTTCTTC. This sequence encodes CASSQDGGGSSYNEQFF.

CDR3 loop: CASSLAGVRTDTQYF. As DNA, the CDR3 is TGTGCCAGCAGCTTGGCCGGTGTACGAACAGATACGCAGTATTTT. The chain uses TRBV5-4 and TRBJ2-3; D call uncertain. In germline, CDR1 is SGHNT, CDR2 YYREEE (reference sequence). CDR3 length: 15 amino acids. Trimming removed 0 bases from V and 3 bases from J, with 11 bases in between.